The clone carrying this T cell receptor beta chain was recorded many times. Its antigen is as yet unknown. This specimen comes from a study of regulatory T cells in long-lasting Graves disease. Study-wide findings and caveats: Preferential use of TRBV28, TRBJ1-2 and TRBJ2-5 was seen in persistent disease. Persistent patients had more shared public clonotypes (2,741) than new patients (about 920).

The time point is: newly diagnosed GD, antithyroid drugs for less than 3 months. From RNA extracted from PBMCs, the TCR library was made. With iRepertoire HTBI primers and Arm-PCR of CDR3 regions, TCR beta libraries were built. MiXCR, run by TCRdb on the multiplex PCR reads, gives a single entry per CDR3 protein. This table holds about 500,000 distinct CDR3 sequences, around 15% found once. Looked up from germline, CDR1 is KGHSH and CDR2 is LQKENI. CDR3 length equals 14 residues. Trimming cost V 1 base and J 6 bases, with 11 bases left between them. This sample also appeared in a second study, on T cells in Graves' hyperthyroidism and ophthalmopathy.

The sequence came from a man aged 35 to 55 with Graves disease. The sample here was peripheral blood mononuclear cells (PBMCs), taken at new diagnosis, from a patient treated with antithyroid drugs. The chain has TRBV18 and TRBJ2-3, with D maybe TRBD1 (5 bases). In DNA form, the CDR3 reads TGTGCCAGCTCACCACGCAGGGTCTTGGATACGCAGTATTTT. Amino acid sequence: CASSPRRVLDTQYF.